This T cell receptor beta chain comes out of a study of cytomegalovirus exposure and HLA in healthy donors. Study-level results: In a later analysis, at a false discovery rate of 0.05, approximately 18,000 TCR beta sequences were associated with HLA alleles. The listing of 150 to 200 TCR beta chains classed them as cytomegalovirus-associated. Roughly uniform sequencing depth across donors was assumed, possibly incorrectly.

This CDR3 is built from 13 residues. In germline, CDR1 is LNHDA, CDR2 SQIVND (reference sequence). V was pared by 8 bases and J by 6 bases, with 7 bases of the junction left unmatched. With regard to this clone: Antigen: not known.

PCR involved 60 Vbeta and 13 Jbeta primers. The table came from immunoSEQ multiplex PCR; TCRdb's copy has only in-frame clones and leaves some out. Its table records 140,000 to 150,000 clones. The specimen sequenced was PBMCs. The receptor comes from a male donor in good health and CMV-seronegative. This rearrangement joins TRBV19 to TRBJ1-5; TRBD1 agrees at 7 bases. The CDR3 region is CASRGGDGQPQHF. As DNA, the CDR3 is TGTGCCAGTCGAGGGGGCGACGGTCAGCCCCAGCATTTT.